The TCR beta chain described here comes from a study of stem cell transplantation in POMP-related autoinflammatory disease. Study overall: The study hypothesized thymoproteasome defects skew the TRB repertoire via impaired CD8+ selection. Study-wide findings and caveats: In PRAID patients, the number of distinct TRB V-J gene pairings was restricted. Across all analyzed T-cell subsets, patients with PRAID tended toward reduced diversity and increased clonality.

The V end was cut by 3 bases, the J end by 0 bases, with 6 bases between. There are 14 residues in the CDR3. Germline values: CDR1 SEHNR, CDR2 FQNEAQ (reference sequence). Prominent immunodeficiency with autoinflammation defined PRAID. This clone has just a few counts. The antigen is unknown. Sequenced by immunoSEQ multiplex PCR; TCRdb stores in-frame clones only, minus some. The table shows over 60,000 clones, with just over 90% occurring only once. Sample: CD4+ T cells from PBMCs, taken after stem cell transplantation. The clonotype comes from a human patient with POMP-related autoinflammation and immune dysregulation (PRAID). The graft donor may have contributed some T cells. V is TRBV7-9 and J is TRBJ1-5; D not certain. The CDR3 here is CASSFKGSNQPQHF. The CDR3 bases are TGTGCCAGCAGCTTCAAGGGTAGCAATCAGCCCCAGCATTTT.